The 17 T cell receptor beta chains listed next were all sequenced from one sample in a study of regulatory T cells in long-lasting Graves disease. The time point: persistent/refractory GD, antithyroid drugs over 5 years with positive TRAb. Extracted RNA from PBMCs served as the source of the TCR library. HTBI primers from iRepertoire and Arm-PCR of CDR3 regions yielded the TCR beta libraries. TCRdb redid the calling of the multiplex PCR reads with MiXCR, one entry per CDR3 protein. The table includes about 340,000 distinct CDR3 sequences, around a fifth detected once. The sample consisted of peripheral blood mononuclear cells (PBMCs), taken when the disease was refractory, from a patient treated with antithyroid drugs. The origin of the receptors is a female donor with Graves disease.

The CDR3 protein is CATSDYRDTYGYTF. The CDR3 coding sequence is TGTGCCACCAGTGACTACAGGGACACCTATGGCTACACCTTC. The chain employs TRBV24-1 and TRBJ1-2; weak D call: TRBD1 (6 bases). Between the trimmed V and J ends, which lost 4 bases and 4 bases, there was a span of 12 bases. Germline loops: CDR1 KGHDR, CDR2 SFDVKD. The CDR3 totals 14 residues.

This clonotype was detected only a few times. V usage is TRBV7-2 and J usage is TRBJ2-7, with a tentative D call TRBD1 (7 bases). Per germline, CDR1 SGHTA and CDR2 FQGNSA. Trimming removed 5 bases from V and 4 bases from J, with 15 bases in between. The CDR3 is 14 amino acids. CDR3 region: CASSQRGDSYEQYF. CDR3 DNA sequence: TGTGCCAGCAGCCAAAGGGGGGACAGTTACGAGCAGTACTTC.

This clonotype has a handful of counts. The chain links TRBV19 to TRBJ1-1; TRBD1 might be the D (6 bases). Germline CDR1 is LNHDA and CDR2 is SQIVND (reference sequence). V gave up 5 bases and J gave up 10 bases, with 14 bases separating them. This CDR3 contains 12 residues. This CDR3 is CASSPRGRPAFF. Written as DNA, the CDR3 is TGTGCCAGTAGTCCCCGGGGGCGACCAGCTTTCTTT.

The chain combines TRBV19 with TRBJ2-7, with D possibly being TRBD1 (5 bases). V shed 1 base and J shed 0 bases, with 13 bases lying between them. This CDR3 is built from 16 residues. The germline V gene has CDR1 LNHDA and CDR2 SQIVND (reference sequence). CDR3 coding DNA: TGTGCCAGTAGTATAGGGTGGACAATTTACTCCTACGAGCAGTACTTC. Translating gives CASSIGWTIYSYEQYF.

V gene TRBV5-1 combines with J gene TRBJ2-2, with D perhaps matching TRBD2 (6 bases). This CDR3 is built from 14 residues. From germline, CDR1 is SGHRS and CDR2 YFSETQ. The V gene lost 3 bases and the J gene lost 3 bases, with 9 bases spanning the gap. The CDR3, as DNA: TGCGCCAGCAGCTCTCGGGGGTACACCGGGGAGCTGTTTTTT. This encodes CASSSRGYTGELFF.

This clonotype was picked up many times. This chain uses TRBV6-1 with TRBJ1-2, with 8 bases lining up with TRBD1. The J segment lost 6 bases and the V segment lost 5 bases, leaving 11 bases of the junction unmatched. The germline gives CDR1 MNHNS, CDR2 SASEGT. The CDR3 totals 15 residues. The CDR3 DNA is TGTGCCAGCAGTACACCACGGACAGGGAAGAATGGCTACACCTTC. It is translated as CASSTPRTGKNGYTF.

This clonotype was seen a few times. V is TRBV7-3 and J is TRBJ1-1; D gene uncertain. The CDR3 is made up of 13 amino acids. Trimming pared 5 bases from V and 7 bases from J, leaving 14 bases between. The germline gives CDR1 SGHTA, CDR2 FQGTGA. The CDR3 loop reads CASSRLSGGEAFF. For the CDR3, the DNA is TGTGCCAGCAGCCGGCTCTCCGGCGGTGAAGCTTTCTTT.

The sample holds many counts of this clonotype. The gene calls are TRBV2 and TRBJ2-2; a weak D match, TRBD2 (5 bases). This CDR3 region has 15 residues. From germline, CDR1 is SNHLY and CDR2 FYNNEI. The V gene lost 5 bases and the J gene lost 6 bases, with 16 bases spanning the gap. CDR3 residues: CASSIRDDAAGELFF. The CDR3, as DNA: TGTGCCAGCAGTATCCGGGATGATGCTGCCGGGGAGCTGTTTTTT.

About this clonotype itself: A much larger clone sits a single nucleotide away, making a read error possible. The gene calls are TRBV20-1 and TRBJ1-1, with 7 positions matching TRBD1. CDR3 length: 14 amino acids. The germline CDR1 and CDR2 sequences are DFQATT and SNEGSKA (reference sequence). The CDR3 DNA reads TGCAGTGCTAGAGTTTTACAGGGGAACACTGAAGCTCTCTTT. Translating it yields CSARVLQGNTEALF.

Comments on this clonotype: Since a much larger clone is just one base distant, this may be a read error. The J gene is TRBJ1-6, the V gene TRBV10-3; D gene uncertain. Trimming took off 5 bases at V and 10 bases at J, with 12 bases between the two ends. Germline V lookup: CDR1 ENHRY, CDR2 SYGVKD. The CDR3 covers 13 residues. The CDR3 DNA sequence: TGTGCCATCAGTTACGAGCTAGCATCACCCCTCCACTTT. Translation gives CAISYELASPLHF.

The chain combines TRBV29-1 with TRBJ2-7; possible D gene TRBD1, 6 bases. The V end was cut by 0 bases, the J end by 2 bases, with 11 bases between. Germline CDR1 SQVTM, CDR2 ANQGSEA. CDR3 length: 14 amino acids. CDR3 bases: TGCAGCGTTGAAGATGGGGGACACCCCTACGAGCAGTACTTC. This translates into CSVEDGGHPYEQYF.

The chain is built from TRBV20-1 and TRBJ2-3, with TRBD2 matching 11 bases. V shed 3 bases and J 4 bases; nucleotides not matched to a gene: 6. The CDR3 covers 15 residues. The germline CDR1 and CDR2 sequences are DFQATT and SNEGSKA (reference sequence). The CDR3 DNA follows: TGCAGTGCTAGTGGGCTAGCGGGGGGTTCAGATACGCAGTATTTT. Its protein product is CSASGLAGGSDTQYF.

Details on this clonotype: Mismatch with germline at one junction end may stem from a read error. The chain joins TRBV12-3 or TRBV12-4 to TRBJ1-1; 8 positions match TRBD1. The CDR3 is made up of 13 amino acids. CDR3 coding DNA: TGTGCCAGCAGCGCCGGGACAGGCACTGAAGCTCTCTTT. It is translated as CASSAGTGTEALF.

This clonotype was observed once. A much larger clonotype is one base distant, so this may be a read error. The chain is built from TRBV12-3 or TRBV12-4 and TRBJ2-2, with D perhaps TRBD2 (5 bases). The length of the CDR3 is 17 residues. The CDR3 reads CASSAPALKGRTGELLF. The CDR3 DNA follows: TGTGCCAGCAGTGCACCGGCCCTTAAGGGCCGCACCGGGGAGCTGCTTTTT.

The gene calls are TRBV2 and TRBJ2-1, with 7 bases lining up with TRBD2. Germline CDR1 and CDR2: SNHLY and FYNNEI. The CDR3 runs to 15 residues. Trimming removed 4 bases from V and 3 bases from J; junction bases left unmatched: 6. The CDR3 sequence is CASSARPGGYNEQFF. The CDR3 DNA sequence: TGTGCCAGCAGTGCCAGGCCGGGAGGCTACAATGAGCAGTTCTTC.

This clonotype was found many times. The chain has TRBV27 and TRBJ1-4; D unresolved. V was pared by 7 bases and J by 4 bases, with 13 bases between. There are 14 residues in the CDR3. Germline V gene lookup returns CDR1 MNHEY and CDR2 SMNVEV (reference sequence). This chain's CDR3 is CASTTTTGNEKLFF. In nucleotides, the CDR3 is TGTGCCAGCACAACCACGACCGGTAATGAAAAACTGTTTTTT.

In its sample, this clonotype was seen once. The rearrangement joins TRBV7-9 to TRBJ1-3; possibly TRBD1 for D (5 bases). CDR1 and CDR2 from the germline V gene are SEHNR and FQNEAQ (reference sequence). The V and J ends lost 8 bases and 0 bases respectively, with 8 bases between them. This CDR3 region has 13 residues. The DNA of the CDR3 is TGTGCCAGCCCCAGGGACTCTGGAAACACCATATATTTT. This translates into CASPRDSGNTIYF. The whole variable domain, filled in from reference TRBV7-9 and TRBJ1-3, reads DTGVSQNPRHKITKRGQNVTFRCDPISEHNRLYWYRQTLGQGPEFLTYFQNEAQLEKSRLLSDRFSAERPKGSFSTLEIQRTEQGDSAMYLCASPRDSGNTIYFGEGSWLTVV.